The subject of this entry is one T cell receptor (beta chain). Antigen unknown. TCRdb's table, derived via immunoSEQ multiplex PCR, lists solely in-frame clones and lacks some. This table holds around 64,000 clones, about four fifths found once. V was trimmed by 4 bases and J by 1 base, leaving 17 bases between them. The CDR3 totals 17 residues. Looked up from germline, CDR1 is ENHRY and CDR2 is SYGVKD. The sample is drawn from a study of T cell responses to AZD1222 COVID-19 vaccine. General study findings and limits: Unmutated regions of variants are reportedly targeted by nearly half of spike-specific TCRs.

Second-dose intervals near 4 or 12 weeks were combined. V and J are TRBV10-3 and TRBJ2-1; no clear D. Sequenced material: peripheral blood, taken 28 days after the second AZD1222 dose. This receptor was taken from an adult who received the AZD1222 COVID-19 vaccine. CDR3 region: CAISVPLLEPSYNEQFF. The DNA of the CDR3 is TGTGCCATCAGTGTCCCTCTACTTGAGCCATCCTACAATGAGCAGTTCTTC.